The 24 T cell receptor beta chains in this list originate from one sample, sequenced in a study of beta chain features in type 1 diabetes. Expressed TCRB transcripts were sequenced because the isolated RNA had all been reverse transcribed beforehand. Using immunoSEQ multiplex PCR, the repertoire was profiled, and TCRdb retains in-frame clones only, with some absent. The table has 150,000 to 200,000 clones, over 55% seen once. General study results and limits: Type 1 diabetes patients had moderately but significantly shorter TCRB CDR3s in all four CD4+ subsets.

These receptors are not linked to any known antigen. The sequencing sample was made of naive CD4+ T cells from blood. The receptor source for this set is a man aged 30 to 39 with type 1 diabetes.

This clone was found a few times. The chain uses TRBV29-1 and TRBJ1-1; no reliable D call. CDR3 length: 12 amino acids. CDR1 SQVTM and CDR2 ANQGSEA come from the germline V gene. Trimming took off 5 bases at V and 0 bases at J, with 7 bases between the two ends. This CDR3 is CSVSGLNTEAFF. CDR3 nucleotides: TGCAGCGTTAGCGGCCTGAACACTGAAGCTTTCTTT.

V is TRBV13 and J is TRBJ1-2; weak D call: TRBD1 (6 bases). CDR3 length equals 14 residues. The germline V and J ends were trimmed by 6 bases and 6 bases, with 17 bases remaining between them. From germline, CDR1 is PRHDT and CDR2 FYEKMQ (reference sequence). This CDR3 reads CASSFTGTFNGYTF. Written as DNA, the CDR3 is TGTGCCAGCAGTTTCACAGGGACCTTTAATGGCTACACCTTC.

The rearrangement links TRBV7-2 to TRBJ2-3; D call uncertain. The germline V gene has CDR1 SGHTA and CDR2 FQGNSA. CDR3 size: 15 residues. V lost 1 base, J lost 4 bases, and 12 bases lay in between. The CDR3 sequence is CASSLDHSLADTQYF. In DNA, the CDR3 is TGTGCCAGCAGCTTAGATCACTCCTTGGCAGATACGCAGTATTTT.

This chain joins TRBV29-1 and TRBJ1-4, with D possibly TRBD1 on 5 matching bases. CDR3 length equals 20 residues. Trimming removed 1 base at V and 0 bases at J, with 24 bases between. Germline V gene data show CDR1 as SQVTM and CDR2 as ANQGSEA. CDR3 nucleotide sequence: TGCAGCGTTGAAGGACCGTTTGGCCAGGGTGTGACGTCAACTAATGAAAAACTGTTTTTT. The encoded protein is CSVEGPFGQGVTSTNEKLFF. Full variable domain (rest looked up from reference TRBV29-1 and TRBJ1-4): SAVISQKPSRDICQRGTSLTIQCQVDSQVTMMFWYRQQPGQSLTLIATANQGSEATYESGFVIDKFPISRPNLTFSTLTVSNMSPEDSSIYLCSVEGPFGQGVTSTNEKLFFGSGTQLSVL.

This clone was counted only a few times. This sequence joins TRBV25-1 and TRBJ2-3; TRBD2 matches 9 bases. CDR3 size: 13 residues. Trimming took 8 bases from V and 4 from J; bases not matched to a gene: 4. The V gene's germline CDR1 is MGHDK and CDR2 SYGVNS. As DNA, the CDR3 is TGTGCCAGCCAGATAGCGGGGGCAGATACGCAGTATTTT. Its translation is CASQIAGADTQYF.

V is TRBV30 and J is TRBJ2-7; no definite D call. Germline loops: CDR1 GTSNPN, CDR2 SVGIG (reference sequence). This CDR3 comprises 12 residues. With 2 bases removed from V and 4 bases from J, the gap between germline ends came to 9 bases. The CDR3 sequence: CAWSFTAYEQYF. The CDR3 bases are TGTGCCTGGAGTTTCACAGCTTACGAGCAGTACTTC.

This clone was seen a few times. The CDR3 region has the DNA TGTGCCAGCAGCTTAGACAGCTCTGGGGCCAACGTCCTGACTTTC. This encodes CASSLDSSGANVLTF. The rearrangement links TRBV7-2 to TRBJ2-6; D is unclear. The germline V gene encodes CDR1 SGHTA and CDR2 FQGNSA. This CDR3 spans 15 amino acids. Trimming took off 1 base at V and 0 bases at J, with 4 bases between the two ends.

The J gene is TRBJ2-7, the V gene TRBV10-3; D unclear. V was pared by 5 bases and J by 3 bases, with 11 bases between. From germline, CDR1 is ENHRY and CDR2 SYGVKD. This CDR3 region has 13 residues. The CDR3 region has the DNA TGTGCCATCAGTCCCATAAAAGGCTACGAGCAGTACTTC. Translating it yields CAISPIKGYEQYF.

The genes are TRBV4-1 and TRBJ1-2, with D unresolved. CDR3 size: 14 residues. Between the trimmed V and J ends, which lost 3 bases and 7 bases, there was a span of 15 bases. Germline V CDR1 and CDR2: MGHRA, YSYEKL. The DNA for the CDR3 is TGCGCCAGCAGCCACCCCCCGGTTTTGGCTGGCTACACCTTC. This translates into CASSHPPVLAGYTF.

The CDR3 here is CASIPATGQALYGYTF. The CDR3 bases are TGTGCCAGCATTCCCGCGACGGGTCAAGCTCTCTATGGCTACACCTTC. The chain employs TRBV28 and TRBJ1-2; D gene unclear. The CDR3 is 16 residues long. The V gene's germline CDR1 is MDHEN and CDR2 SYDVKM. V lost 7 bases and J 4 bases, leaving 22 bases between the germline ends.

The chain couples TRBV5-1 to TRBJ1-6; D uncertain. Germline values: CDR1 SGHRS, CDR2 YFSETQ. The CDR3 has 16 residues. Between the trimmed V and J ends, which lost 5 bases and 7 bases, there was a span of 19 bases. CDR3 in amino acids: CASRADRGEENSPLHF. CDR3 bases: TGCGCCAGCAGAGCAGATCGCGGAGAGGAAAATTCACCCCTCCACTTT.

The genes are TRBV7-2 and TRBJ2-6; unclear D gene. V lost 5 bases, J lost 10 bases, and 9 bases lay in between. Germline loops: CDR1 SGHTA, CDR2 FQGNSA. The CDR3 length is 12 residues. In nucleotides, the CDR3 is TGTGCCAGCAGCGTCCTGCAGAACGTCCTGACTTTC. Protein: CASSVLQNVLTF.

The V and J genes are TRBV29-1 and TRBJ1-2; TRBD1 is a possible D gene (6 bases). Germline CDR1 SQVTM, CDR2 ANQGSEA. CDR3 size: 13 residues. V lost 6 bases, J lost 4 bases, and 15 bases lay in between. The CDR3 here is CSVGTIQRYGYTF. The CDR3 bases are TGCAGCGTGGGGACAATCCAACGCTATGGCTACACCTTC. Full variable domain (outside the CDR3, taken from reference TRBV29-1 and TRBJ1-2): SAVISQKPSRDICQRGTSLTIQCQVDSQVTMMFWYRQQPGQSLTLIATANQGSEATYESGFVIDKFPISRPNLTFSTLTVSNMSPEDSSIYLCSVGTIQRYGYTFGSGTRLTVV.

Notes on this clone: Other DNA sequences in the same sample also yield this CDR3. The rearrangement links TRBV7-2 to TRBJ2-7; D not certain. The CDR3 sequence is 12 residues long. With 1 base removed from V and 2 bases from J, the gap between germline ends came to 3 bases. Germline loops: CDR1 SGHTA, CDR2 FQGNSA. CDR3 in DNA: TGTGCCAGCAGCTTAGGCACCTACGAGCAGTACTTC. It yields the protein CASSLGTYEQYF.

Note on this clone: At the DNA level, this CDR3 is encoded by other sequences in the same sample as well. The chain combines TRBV30 with TRBJ2-3; a weak D match, TRBD2 (5 bases). The CDR3 extends over 13 amino acids. CDR1 and CDR2 (germline): GTSNPN, SVGIG (reference sequence). The V end lost 3 bases, the J end lost 2 bases, and 9 bases lay between the germline ends. CDR3 in DNA: TGTGCCTGGAGCGGGGTCTCCACAGATACGCAGTATTTT. Its translation is CAWSGVSTDTQYF. The full variable domain, with the rest looked up from reference TRBV30 and TRBJ2-3, is SQTIHQWPATLVQPVGSPLSLECTVEGTSNPNLYWYRQAAGRGLQLLFYSVGIGQISSEVPQNLSASRPQDRQFILSSKKLLLSDSGFYLCAWSGVSTDTQYFGPGTRLTVL.

The CDR3 DNA is TGTGCCAGCAGCTTAGTACCCGAAAACACCATATATTTT. Its translation is CASSLVPENTIYF. The V and J genes are TRBV7-2 and TRBJ1-3; unclear D gene. Germline loops: CDR1 SGHTA, CDR2 FQGNSA. V was shortened by 1 base and J by 6 bases, with 7 bases between the two germline ends. The CDR3 has 13 residues.

V gene TRBV7-2 combines with J gene TRBJ1-1; D unclear. The CDR3 runs to 15 residues. Trimming removed 5 bases at V and 0 bases at J, with 13 bases between. Germline V lookup: CDR1 SGHTA, CDR2 FQGNSA. CDR3 in DNA: TGTGCCAGCAGCCCTTTGGGGTCGATGAACACTGAAGCTTTCTTT. This gives the protein CASSPLGSMNTEAFF.

The chain couples TRBV5-1 to TRBJ2-5; D unresolved. Germline V CDR1 and CDR2: SGHRS, YFSETQ. The CDR3 runs 13 residues. V lost 0 bases and J 6 bases, leaving 9 bases between the germline ends. The CDR3 DNA sequence: TGCGCCAGCAGCTTGGATGTTCAACAGACCCAGTACTTC. This translates into CASSLDVQQTQYF. Variable domain in full (rest from reference TRBV5-1 and TRBJ2-5): KAGVTQTPRYLIKTRGQQVTLSCSPISGHRSVSWYQQTPGQGLQFLFEYFSETQRNKGNFPGRFSGRQFSNSRSEMNVSTLELGDSALYLCASSLDVQQTQYFGPGTRLLVL.

CDR3 bases: TGCGCCAGCAGTCATGACCGATTTGGGTCTGGGGCCAACGTCCTGACTTTC. This sequence encodes CASSHDRFGSGANVLTF. The J gene is TRBJ2-6, the V gene TRBV23-1; D uncertain. TRBV23-1 is an open reading frame whose function is uncertain. With 3 bases removed from V and 1 base from J, the gap between germline ends came to 13 bases. This CDR3 has 17 residues.

The chain couples TRBV9 to TRBJ2-7; D is uncertain. This CDR3 comprises 15 residues. V dropped 0 bases and J dropped 3 bases, with 13 bases sitting between them. The germline V gene has CDR1 SGDLS and CDR2 YYNGEE. CDR3 in DNA: TGTGCCAGCAGCGTAGAAGGAGACAACCGCTACGAGCAGTACTTC. This codes for CASSVEGDNRYEQYF.

The chain combines TRBV7-2 with TRBJ2-1; 9 bases fit TRBD1. With V trimmed by 4 bases and J by 5 bases, 6 bases remained unmatched. Germline values: CDR1 SGHTA, CDR2 FQGNSA. The CDR3 sequence is 15 residues long. CDR3 nucleotide sequence: TGTGCCAGCAGCTCCGCCGGGACAGGGAACAATGAGCAGTTCTTC. Translated, it gives CASSSAGTGNNEQFF.

This clone was counted only a few times. The rearrangement links TRBV7-2 to TRBJ2-7; a weak D match, TRBD1 (6 bases). The CDR3 totals 14 residues. V was shortened by 5 bases and J by 5 bases, with 16 bases between the two germline ends. Germline V gives CDR1 SGHTA, CDR2 FQGNSA. The CDR3 reads CASSSAGQYHEQYF. The CDR3 DNA reads TGTGCCAGCAGCAGCGCTGGACAGTACCACGAGCAGTACTTC.

This sequence joins TRBV4-1 and TRBJ2-1; D is undetermined. The germline V gene has CDR1 MGHRA and CDR2 YSYEKL. Trimming took off 0 bases at V and 4 bases at J, with 13 bases between the two ends. CDR3 length: 16 amino acids. CDR3 DNA sequence: TGCGCCAGCAGCCAAGATCTTGGCAGGCCGTACAATGAGCAGTTCTTC. Translated, it gives CASSQDLGRPYNEQFF.

The chain links TRBV27 to TRBJ2-7; tentatively, D is TRBD1 (6 bases). The CDR3 sequence is 15 residues long. Trimming left V 6 bases short and J 0 bases short, with 15 bases between. The germline V gene has CDR1 MNHEY and CDR2 SMNVEV (reference sequence). CDR3 bases: TGTGCCAGCAGGACTAAAGGGGGAACCTCCTACGAGCAGTACTTC. It encodes CASRTKGGTSYEQYF.